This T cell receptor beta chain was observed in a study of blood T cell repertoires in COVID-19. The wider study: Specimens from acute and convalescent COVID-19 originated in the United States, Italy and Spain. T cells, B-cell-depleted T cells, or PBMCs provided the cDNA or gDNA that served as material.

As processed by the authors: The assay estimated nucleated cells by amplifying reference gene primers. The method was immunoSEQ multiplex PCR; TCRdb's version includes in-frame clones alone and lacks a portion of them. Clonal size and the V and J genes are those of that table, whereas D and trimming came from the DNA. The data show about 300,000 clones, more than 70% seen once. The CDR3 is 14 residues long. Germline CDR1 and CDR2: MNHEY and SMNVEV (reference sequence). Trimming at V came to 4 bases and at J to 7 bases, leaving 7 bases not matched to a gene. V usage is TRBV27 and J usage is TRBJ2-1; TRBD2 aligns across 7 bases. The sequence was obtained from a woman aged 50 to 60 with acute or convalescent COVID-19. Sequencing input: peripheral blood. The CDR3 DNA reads TGTGCCAGCAGTTCACTAGCGAGTAGGAATGAGCAGTTCTTC. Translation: CASSSLASRNEQFF.